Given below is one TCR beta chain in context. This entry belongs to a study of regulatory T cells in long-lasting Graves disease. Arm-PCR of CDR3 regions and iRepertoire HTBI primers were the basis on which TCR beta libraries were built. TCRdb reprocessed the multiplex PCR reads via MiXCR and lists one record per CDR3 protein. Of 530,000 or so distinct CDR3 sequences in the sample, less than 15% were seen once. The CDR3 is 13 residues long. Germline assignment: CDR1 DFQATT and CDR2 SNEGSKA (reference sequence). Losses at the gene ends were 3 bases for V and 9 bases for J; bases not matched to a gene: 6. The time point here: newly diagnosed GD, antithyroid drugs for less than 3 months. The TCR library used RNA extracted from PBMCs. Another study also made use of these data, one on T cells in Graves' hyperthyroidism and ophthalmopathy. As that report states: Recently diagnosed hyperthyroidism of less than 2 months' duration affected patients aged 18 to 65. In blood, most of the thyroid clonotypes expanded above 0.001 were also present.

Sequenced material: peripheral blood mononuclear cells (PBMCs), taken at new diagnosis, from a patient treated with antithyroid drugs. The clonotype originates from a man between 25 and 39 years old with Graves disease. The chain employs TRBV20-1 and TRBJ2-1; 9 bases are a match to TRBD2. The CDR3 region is CSARGREGGEQFF. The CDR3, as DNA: TGCAGTGCTAGGGGGCGGGAGGGGGGTGAGCAGTTCTTC.